This TCR beta chain was recorded in a study of identical twins. The CDR3 is made up of 13 amino acids. Germline CDR1 SQVTM, CDR2 ANQGSEA. Trimming cost V 8 bases and J 14 bases; bases outside gene matches: 11. Template switching (which added a universal primer site) was used, and cDNA carried unique molecular identifiers. TCRdb recomputed calls from the 5' RACE reads with MiXCR, one row per CDR3 protein. The sample records about 690,000 distinct CDR3 sequences, around 20% being singletons. This clonotype was detected only once. The data were also submitted as part of a second study, on T cells expressing NK-cell markers.

What was sequenced was PBMCs. The receptor's source is a woman between 18 and 29 years old in good health. The J gene is TRBJ2-1, the V gene TRBV29-1; 14 nucleotides agree with TRBD2. CDR3 sequence reads: CSFIRGLAGGEFF. Here the CDR3 DNA reads TGCAGCTTTATTCGTGGACTAGCGGGAGGAGAGTTCTTC.